The subject of this entry is one T cell receptor (beta chain). This sample was taken from a study of T-cell memory formation after mild COVID-19. The germline V gene encodes CDR1 KGHSH and CDR2 LQKENI. The CDR3 has 15 residues. V was cut by 4 bases and J by 7 bases, with 16 bases left in between. TCRdb reprocessed the 5' RACE reads via MiXCR and lists one record per CDR3 protein. The table shows 310,000 or so distinct CDR3 sequences, with 15% to 20% occurring only once. The chain joins TRBV18 to TRBJ1-4; a weak D match, TRBD1 (5 bases). The sequence was collected from a young man who had mild COVID-19 (a few samples of this study predate the infection). Cell type and time point are not known. Input material: PBMCs or a T cell subset sorted from them (not recorded which). The CDR3 nucleotides read TGTGCCAGCTCACAATCTGGGACGGTTCGTGAAAAACTGTTTTTT. This codes for CASSQSGTVREKLFF.